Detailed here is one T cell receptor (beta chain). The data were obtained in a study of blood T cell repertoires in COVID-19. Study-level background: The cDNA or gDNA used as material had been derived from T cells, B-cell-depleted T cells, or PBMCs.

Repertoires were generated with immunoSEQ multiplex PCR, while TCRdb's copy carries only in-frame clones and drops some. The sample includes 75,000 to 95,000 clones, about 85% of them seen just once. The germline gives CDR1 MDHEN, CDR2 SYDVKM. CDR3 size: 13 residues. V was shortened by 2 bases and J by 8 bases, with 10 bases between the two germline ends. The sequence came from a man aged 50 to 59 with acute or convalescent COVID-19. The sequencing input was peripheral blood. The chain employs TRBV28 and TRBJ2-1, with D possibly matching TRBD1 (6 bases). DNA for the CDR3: TGTGCCAGCAGTTTAGCAGGGGCGGATGAGCAGTTCTTC. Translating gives CASSLAGADEQFF.